These 16 T cell receptor beta chains share one sample of origin, sequenced in a study of T-cell reconstitution after alpha-beta-depleted transplantation in children. The library targeted TCRbeta and was prepared with unique molecular identifiers. TCRdb re-analysed the PCR reads in MiXCR, keeping a single row per CDR3 protein. The data contain 200,000 or so distinct CDR3 sequences, 6.6% of them singletons. This material consisted of PBMCs, taken before TCRalphabeta/CD19-depleted stem cell transplant. These receptors originate from a boy younger than 10 with acute lymphoblastic leukemia, due to receive a stem cell transplant.

This clonotype was seen repeatedly, ten times or more. Here the CDR3 reads CASSPSVTQETQYF. Written as DNA, the CDR3 is TGTGCCAGCTCACCTTCGGTTACTCAAGAGACCCAGTACTTC. V gene TRBV18 combines with J gene TRBJ2-5; no clear D gene. The germline V gene encodes CDR1 KGHSH and CDR2 LQKENI. The CDR3 runs 14 residues. V was clipped by 3 bases and J by 2 bases, with 10 bases between them.

In this sample, this clonotype turned up a few times. CDR3 residues: CASREHDSSAYEQYF. As DNA, the CDR3 is TGCGCCAGCAGGGAACATGACTCGTCGGCCTACGAGCAGTACTTC. This chain uses TRBV5-1 with TRBJ2-7; no firm D call. Germline V gene sequence: CDR1 SGHRS, CDR2 YFSETQ. Trimming took 5 bases from V and 2 from J, leaving 17 bases between them. This CDR3 contains 15 residues.

There are many counts of this clonotype. The chain has TRBV27 and TRBJ2-7; 8 bases map to TRBD2. The ends lost 0 bases at V and 3 bases at J; junction bases unmatched: 4. CDR3 length: 15 residues. Germline V gene lookup returns CDR1 MNHEY and CDR2 SMNVEV (reference sequence). Here the CDR3 DNA reads TGTGCCAGCAGTTTATCGGCGGGAGGAAACTACGAGCAGTACTTC. It translates to CASSLSAGGNYEQYF.

This clonotype has a count of ten or more. The chain employs TRBV28 and TRBJ1-2; TRBD1 matches at 8 bases. This CDR3 is built from 15 residues. Looked up from germline, CDR1 is MDHEN and CDR2 is SYDVKM. With 3 bases clipped from V and 1 base from J, the junction kept 4 bases outside the gene matches. CDR3 coding DNA: TGTGCCAGCAGTTTCGCGGACAGGGTTAACTATGGCTACACCTTC. Residues: CASSFADRVNYGYTF.

The V call is TRBV10-2, the J call TRBJ2-2; D is perhaps TRBD2 (6 bases). The germline gives CDR1 WSHSY, CDR2 SAAADI. The CDR3 is 15 amino acids. V was pared by 8 bases and J by 1 base, with 14 bases between. CDR3 amino acids: CASCSGVLNTGELFF. The DNA for the CDR3 is TGCGCCAGCTGTAGCGGAGTTCTGAACACCGGGGAGCTGTTTTTT.

This clonotype was seen more than once but under ten times. The J gene is TRBJ1-2, the V gene TRBV10-3; D call uncertain. The ends were cut back, 3 bases at V and 5 bases at J, with 19 bases in the middle. Germline-derived CDR1 and CDR2 are ENHRY and SYGVKD. The CDR3 is made up of 16 amino acids. Here the CDR3 DNA reads TGTGCCATCAGTGACGTCGGAGGAGGGTCCCTTTATGGCTACACCTTC. It is translated as CAISDVGGGSLYGYTF.

This clonotype was counted at least ten times. The chain joins TRBV29-1 to TRBJ2-2, with D possibly matching TRBD1 (6 bases). V was cut by 5 bases and J by 2 bases, with 12 bases left in between. This CDR3 has 14 residues. Germline V gene data show CDR1 as SQVTM and CDR2 as ANQGSEA. The CDR3 DNA reads as TGCAGCGTTCGTCAGGGGATAAACACCGGGGAGCTGTTTTTT. Translating gives CSVRQGINTGELFF.

This clonotype has ten or more counts. The chain combines TRBV7-9 with TRBJ2-2; unclear D gene. The CDR3 runs 13 residues. Germline-derived CDR1 and CDR2 are SEHNR and FQNEAQ (reference sequence). Trimming removed 7 bases at V and 6 bases at J, with 12 bases between. The CDR3 DNA reads as TGTGCCAGCACTACCGATGGGCCCGGGGAGCTGTTTTTT. As protein: CASTTDGPGELFF.

The rearrangement uses TRBV29-1 and TRBJ2-1; TRBD1 might be the D (6 bases). Trimming cost V 7 bases and J 1 base, with 17 bases left between them. From germline, CDR1 is SQVTM and CDR2 ANQGSEA. This CDR3 region has 15 residues. The chain's CDR3 is CSGDVPGASYNEQFF. CDR3 nucleotide sequence: TGCAGCGGTGACGTGCCAGGGGCTTCCTACAATGAGCAGTTCTTC.

The chain has TRBV7-2 and TRBJ2-3, with 9 bases matching TRBD2. The V segment lost 5 bases and the J segment 13 bases; nucleotides outside the gene matches: 7. The V gene's germline CDR1 is SGHTA and CDR2 FQGNSA. This CDR3 is 12 amino acids long. The CDR3 spells CASSLRGGAEYF. CDR3 nucleotides: TGTGCCAGCAGCCTACGCGGGGGGGCGGAGTATTTT.

This clonotype has more than one count but fewer than ten. The chain is built from TRBV20-1 and TRBJ1-5, with D perhaps matching TRBD1 (5 bases). This CDR3 is built from 16 residues. The germline gives CDR1 DFQATT, CDR2 SNEGSKA (reference sequence). Trimming took 3 bases from V and 2 from J, leaving 17 bases between them. As DNA, the CDR3 is TGCAGTGCTAGGAGACTTCAGGGCGTACGCAATCAGCCCCAGCATTTT. The encoded protein is CSARRLQGVRNQPQHF.

The table lists this clonotype with a few counts. This sequence joins TRBV5-1 and TRBJ1-2; TRBD1 matches at 8 bases. The CDR3 spans 14 residues. Germline CDR1 SGHRS, CDR2 YFSETQ. The V and J ends lost 5 bases and 4 bases, in that order; junction bases with no gene match: 7. The CDR3 nucleotides read TGCGCCAGCAGACCCCGACAGGGGTCCTATGGCTACACCTTC. Protein sequence: CASRPRQGSYGYTF.

This clonotype came up a few times. The chain couples TRBV20-1 to TRBJ2-7, with 8 nucleotides matching TRBD1. CDR1 and CDR2 from the germline V gene are DFQATT and SNEGSKA (reference sequence). V shed 5 bases, J shed 6 bases, and the junction held 12 bases outside the gene matches. There are 14 residues in the CDR3. The CDR3 is CSASGTGATGEQYF. CDR3 bases: TGCAGTGCTTCCGGGACAGGCGCTACCGGCGAGCAGTACTTC.

This clonotype occurred a few times. The genes are TRBV7-8 and TRBJ2-5, with D tentatively TRBD1 or TRBD2 (5 bases each). Trimming removed 4 bases from V and 2 bases from J, with 14 bases in between. In germline, CDR1 is SGHVS, CDR2 FQNEAQ. The CDR3 totals 15 residues. The CDR3 DNA is TGTGCCAGCAGCTCCGCCGGGACGCAGCAAGAGACCCAGTACTTC. Its translation: CASSSAGTQQETQYF.

This clonotype was observed many times. This chain connects TRBV15 to TRBJ2-2, with D hard to call. V was pared by 0 bases and J by 3 bases, with 8 bases between. Germline CDR1 LNHNV, CDR2 YYDKDF (reference sequence). The CDR3 is 15 residues long. CDR3 residues: CATSRDRIYTGELFF. The CDR3 coding sequence is TGTGCCACCAGCAGAGACAGGATTTACACCGGGGAGCTGTTTTTT.

The chain couples TRBV20-1 to TRBJ1-6; possibly TRBD1 for D (6 bases). Germline CDR1 reads DFQATT; CDR2 reads SNEGSKA (reference sequence). This CDR3 has 15 residues. The ends were cut back, 3 bases at V and 6 bases at J, with 15 bases in the middle. The CDR3 here is CSASPKGGPNSPLHF. The CDR3 region has the DNA TGCAGTGCTAGTCCTAAGGGGGGGCCTAATTCACCCCTCCACTTT.